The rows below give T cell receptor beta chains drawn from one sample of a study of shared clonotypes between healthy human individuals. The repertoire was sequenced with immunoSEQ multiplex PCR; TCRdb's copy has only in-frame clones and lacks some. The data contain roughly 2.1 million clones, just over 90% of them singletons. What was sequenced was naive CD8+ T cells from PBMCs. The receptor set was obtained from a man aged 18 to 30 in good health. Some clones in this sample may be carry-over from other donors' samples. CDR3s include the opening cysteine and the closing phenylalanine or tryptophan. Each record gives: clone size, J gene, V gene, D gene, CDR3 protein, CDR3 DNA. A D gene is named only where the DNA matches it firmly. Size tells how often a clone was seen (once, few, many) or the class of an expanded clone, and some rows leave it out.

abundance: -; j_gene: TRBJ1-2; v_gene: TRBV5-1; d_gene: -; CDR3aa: CASRDTNYGYTF; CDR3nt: TGCGCCAGCAGAGACACTAACTATGGCTACACCTTC
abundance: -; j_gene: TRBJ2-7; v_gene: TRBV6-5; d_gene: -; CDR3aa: CASSYSMYSRNEQYF; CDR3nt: TGTGCCAGCAGTTACTCGATGTATTCTAGGAACGAGCAGTACTTC
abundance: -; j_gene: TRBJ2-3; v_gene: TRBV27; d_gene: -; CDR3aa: CASSFRSSAPATDTQYF; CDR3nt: TGTGCCAGCAGTTTCCGGTCTAGCGCGCCTGCCACAGATACGCAGTATTTT
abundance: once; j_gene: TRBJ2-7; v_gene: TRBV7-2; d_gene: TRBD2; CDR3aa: CASSQTSEIYEQYF; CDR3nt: TGTGCCAGCAGCCAGACTAGCGAGATCTACGAGCAGTACTTC
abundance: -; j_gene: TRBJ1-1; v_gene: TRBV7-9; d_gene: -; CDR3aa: CASRGGNDGLNTEAFF; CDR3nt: TGTGCCAGCAGGGGGGGCAACGACGGCTTGAACACTGAAGCTTTCTTT
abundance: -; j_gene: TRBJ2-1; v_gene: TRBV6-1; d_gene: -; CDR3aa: CASSEAMFLYNEQFF; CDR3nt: TGTGCCAGCAGTGAAGCGATGTTCCTATACAATGAGCAGTTCTTC
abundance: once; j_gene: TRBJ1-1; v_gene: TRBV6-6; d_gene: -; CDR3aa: CASRAQGVGYQDEAFF; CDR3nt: TGTGCCAGCAGGGCTCAGGGTGTGGGCTATCAAGATGAAGCTTTCTTT
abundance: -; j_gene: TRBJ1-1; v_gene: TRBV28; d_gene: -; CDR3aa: CASSDTKNTEAFF; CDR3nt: TGTGCCAGCAGCGACACCAAGAACACTGAAGCTTTCTTT
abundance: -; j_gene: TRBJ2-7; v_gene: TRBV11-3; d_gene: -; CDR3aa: CASSSGRNYEQYF; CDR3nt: TGTGCCAGCAGCTCCGGGAGAAACTACGAGCAGTACTTC
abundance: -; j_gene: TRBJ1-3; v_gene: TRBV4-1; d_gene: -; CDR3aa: CASSPLASGNTIYF; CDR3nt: TGCGCCAGCAGCCCTTTGGCCTCTGGAAACACCATATATTTT
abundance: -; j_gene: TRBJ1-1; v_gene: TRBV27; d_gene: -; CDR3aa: CASSPSGGKGKAFF; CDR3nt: TGTGCCAGCAGTCCTTCCGGTGGGAAGGGGAAAGCTTTCTTT
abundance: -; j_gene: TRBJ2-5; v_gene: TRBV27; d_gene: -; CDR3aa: CASSSPSVVGGTFQETQYF; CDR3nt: TGTGCCAGCAGTTCCCCTTCCGTTGTCGGCGGGACCTTCCAAGAGACCCAGTACTTC
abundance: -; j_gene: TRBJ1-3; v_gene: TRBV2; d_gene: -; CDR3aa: CASSDSGARLSSGNTIYF; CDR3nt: TGTGCCAGCAGTGATTCAGGGGCCCGACTTTCCTCTGGAAACACCATATATTTT
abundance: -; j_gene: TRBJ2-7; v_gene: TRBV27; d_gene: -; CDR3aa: CASSSGSTYEQYF; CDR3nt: TGTGCCAGCAGTTCCGGCAGTACCTACGAGCAGTACTTC
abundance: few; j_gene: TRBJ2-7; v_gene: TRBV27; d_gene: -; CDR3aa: CASSLTPRGEQYF; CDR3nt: TGTGCCAGCAGTCTCACCCCCCGGGGGGAGCAGTACTTC
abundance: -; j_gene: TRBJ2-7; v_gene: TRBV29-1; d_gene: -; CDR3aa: CSVRDGLSSYEQYF; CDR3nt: TGCAGCGTACGCGACGGGTTGAGCTCCTACGAGCAGTACTTC
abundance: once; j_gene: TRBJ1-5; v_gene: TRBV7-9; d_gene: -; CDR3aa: CASSPSGDQPQHF; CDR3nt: TGTGCCAGCAGCCCTTCAGGCGATCAGCCCCAGCATTTT
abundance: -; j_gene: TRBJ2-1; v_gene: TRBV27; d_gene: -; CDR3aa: CASSLVRVAGLNEQFF; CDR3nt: TGTGCCAGCAGTTTAGTCCGGGTTGCAGGGTTGAATGAGCAGTTCTTC
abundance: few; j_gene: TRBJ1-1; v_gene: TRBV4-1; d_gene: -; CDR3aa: CASSQGPVGQAFF; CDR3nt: TGCGCCAGCAGCCAGGGGCCGGTTGGGCAAGCTTTCTTT
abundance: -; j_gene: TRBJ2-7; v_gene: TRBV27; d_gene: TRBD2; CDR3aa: CASSALGRSSYEQYF; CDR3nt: TGTGCCAGCAGTGCCCTCGGGAGGAGCTCCTACGAGCAGTACTTC
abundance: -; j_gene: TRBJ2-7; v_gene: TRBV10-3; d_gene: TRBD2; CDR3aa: CAISEFGGDEQYF; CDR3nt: TGTGCCATCAGTGAGTTTGGGGGGGACGAGCAGTACTTC
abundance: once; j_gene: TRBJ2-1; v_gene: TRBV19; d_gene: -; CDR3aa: CASSFRESLTDEQFF; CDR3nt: TGTGCCAGTAGTTTTAGGGAGTCCCTTACGGATGAGCAGTTCTTC
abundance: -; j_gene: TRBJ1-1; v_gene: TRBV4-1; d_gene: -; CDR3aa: CASSQGPGSTEAFF; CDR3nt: TGCGCCAGCAGCCAGGGTCCGGGGAGCACTGAAGCTTTCTTT
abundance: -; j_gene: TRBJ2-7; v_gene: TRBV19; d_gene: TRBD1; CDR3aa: CASSISDREYEQYF; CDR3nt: TGTGCCAGTAGTATCTCGGACAGGGAGTACGAGCAGTACTTC
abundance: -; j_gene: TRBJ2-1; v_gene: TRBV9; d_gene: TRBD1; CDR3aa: CASSGQGASYNEQFF; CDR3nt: TGTGCCAGCAGCGGACAGGGGGCCTCCTACAATGAGCAGTTCTTC
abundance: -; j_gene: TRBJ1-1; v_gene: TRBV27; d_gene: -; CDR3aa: CASSLSIEGPGEAFF; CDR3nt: TGTGCCAGCAGTTTATCAATTGAAGGGCCGGGTGAGGCTTTCTTT
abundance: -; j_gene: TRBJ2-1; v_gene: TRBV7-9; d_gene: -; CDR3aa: CASSLASLRRQGNEQFF; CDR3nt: TGTGCCAGCAGCTTAGCTTCCCTGCGGCGCCAGGGCAATGAGCAGTTCTTC
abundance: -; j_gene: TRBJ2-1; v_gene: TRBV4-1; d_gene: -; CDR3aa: CASSHGPEGNEQFF; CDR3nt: TGCGCCAGCAGCCATGGACCTGAGGGCAATGAGCAGTTCTTC
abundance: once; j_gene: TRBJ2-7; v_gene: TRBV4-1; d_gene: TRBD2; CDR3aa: CASSPTPGTSGRDEQYF; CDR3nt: TGCGCCAGCAGCCCGACTCCCGGGACTAGCGGGAGAGACGAGCAGTACTTC
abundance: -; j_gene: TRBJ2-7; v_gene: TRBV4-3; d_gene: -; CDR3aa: CASSGDWGEQYF; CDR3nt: TGCGCCAGCAGCGGGGACTGGGGCGAGCAGTACTTC
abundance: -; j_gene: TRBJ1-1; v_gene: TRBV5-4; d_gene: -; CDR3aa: CASRDLEGREAFF; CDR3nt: TGTGCCAGCAGGGACTTGGAGGGGCGCGAGGCTTTCTTT
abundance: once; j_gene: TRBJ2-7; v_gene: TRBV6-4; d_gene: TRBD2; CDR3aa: CASSRNRGGEQYF; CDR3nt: TGTGCCAGCAGCAGGAACCGGGGGGGCGAGCAGTACTTC
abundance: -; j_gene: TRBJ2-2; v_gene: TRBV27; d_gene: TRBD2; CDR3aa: CASSPIWVAGATGELFF; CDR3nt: TGTGCCAGCAGTCCGATCTGGGTAGCGGGAGCGACCGGGGAGCTGTTTTTT
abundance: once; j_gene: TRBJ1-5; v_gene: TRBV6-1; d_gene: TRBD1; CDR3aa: CASGSGQGNQPQHF; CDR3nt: TGTGCCAGCGGATCCGGACAGGGCAATCAGCCCCAGCATTTT
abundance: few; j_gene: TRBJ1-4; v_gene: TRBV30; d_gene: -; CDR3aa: CAWSVNDLLFF; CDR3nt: TGTGCCTGGAGTGTTAATGACCTCCTCTTTTTT
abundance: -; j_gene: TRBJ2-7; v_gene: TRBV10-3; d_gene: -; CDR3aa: CAISESGGQIYEQYF; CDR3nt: TGTGCCATCAGTGAGTCTGGGGGACAAATCTACGAGCAGTACTTC
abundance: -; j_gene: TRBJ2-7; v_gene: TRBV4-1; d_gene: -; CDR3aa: CASSLRTVAYEQYF; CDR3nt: TGCGCCAGCAGCCTTAGGACCGTTGCCTACGAGCAGTACTTC